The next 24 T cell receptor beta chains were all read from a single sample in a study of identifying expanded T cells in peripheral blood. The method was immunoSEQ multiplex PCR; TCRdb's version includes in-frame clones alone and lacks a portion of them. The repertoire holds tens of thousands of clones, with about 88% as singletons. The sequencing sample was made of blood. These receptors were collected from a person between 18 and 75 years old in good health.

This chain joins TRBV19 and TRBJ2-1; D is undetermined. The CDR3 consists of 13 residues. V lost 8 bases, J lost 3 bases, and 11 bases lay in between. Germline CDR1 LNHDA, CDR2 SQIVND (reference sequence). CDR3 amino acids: CASEQERYNEQFF. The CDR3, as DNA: TGTGCCAGTGAGCAGGAACGCTACAATGAGCAGTTCTTC.

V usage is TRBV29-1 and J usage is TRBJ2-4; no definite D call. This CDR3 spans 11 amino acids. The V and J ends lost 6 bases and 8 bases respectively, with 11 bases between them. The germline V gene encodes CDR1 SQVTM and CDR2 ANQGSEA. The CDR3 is CSVSEDHIQYF. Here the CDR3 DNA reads TGCAGCGTAAGTGAAGATCACATTCAGTACTTC.

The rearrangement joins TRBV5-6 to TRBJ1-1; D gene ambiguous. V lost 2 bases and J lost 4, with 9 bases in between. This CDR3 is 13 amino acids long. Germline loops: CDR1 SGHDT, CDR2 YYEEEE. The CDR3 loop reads CASSFQEGTEAFF. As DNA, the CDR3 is TGTGCCAGCAGCTTCCAGGAGGGCACTGAAGCTTTCTTT.

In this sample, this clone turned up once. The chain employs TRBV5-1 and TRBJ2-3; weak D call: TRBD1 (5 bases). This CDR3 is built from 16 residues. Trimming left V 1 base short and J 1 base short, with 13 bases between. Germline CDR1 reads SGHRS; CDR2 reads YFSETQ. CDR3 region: CASSLSKGYGTDTQYF. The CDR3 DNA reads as TGCGCCAGCAGCTTGTCAAAGGGGTACGGCACAGATACGCAGTATTTT.

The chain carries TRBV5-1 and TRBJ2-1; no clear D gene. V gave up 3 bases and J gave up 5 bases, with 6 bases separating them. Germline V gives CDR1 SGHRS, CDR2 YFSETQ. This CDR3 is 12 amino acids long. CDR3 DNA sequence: TGCGCCAGCAGCTCATCTAACAATGAGCAGTTCTTC. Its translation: CASSSSNNEQFF.

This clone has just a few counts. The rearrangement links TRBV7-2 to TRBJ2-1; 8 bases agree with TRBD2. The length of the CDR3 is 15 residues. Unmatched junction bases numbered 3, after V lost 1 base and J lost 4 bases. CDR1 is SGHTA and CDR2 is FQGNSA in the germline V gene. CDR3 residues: CASSLGAGVYNEQFF. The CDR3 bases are TGTGCCAGCAGCTTAGGAGCGGGGGTTTACAATGAGCAGTTCTTC.

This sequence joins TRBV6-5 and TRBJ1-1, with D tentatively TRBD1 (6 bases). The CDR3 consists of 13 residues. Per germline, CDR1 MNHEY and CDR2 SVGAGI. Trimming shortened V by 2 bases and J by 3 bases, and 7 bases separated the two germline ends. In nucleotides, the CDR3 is TGTGCCAGCAGTTACGCAGGGGACACTGAAGCTTTCTTT. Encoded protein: CASSYAGDTEAFF.

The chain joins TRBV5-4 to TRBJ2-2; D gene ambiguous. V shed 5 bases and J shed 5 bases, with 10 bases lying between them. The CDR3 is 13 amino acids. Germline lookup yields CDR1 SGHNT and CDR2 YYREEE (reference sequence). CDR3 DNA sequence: TGTGCCAGCAGACAGATAGCTACCGGGGAGCTGTTTTTT. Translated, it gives CASRQIATGELFF.

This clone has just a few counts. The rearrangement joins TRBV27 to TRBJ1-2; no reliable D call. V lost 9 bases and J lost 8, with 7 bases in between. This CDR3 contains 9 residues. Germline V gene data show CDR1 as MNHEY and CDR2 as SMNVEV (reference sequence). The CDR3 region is CARLQGYTF. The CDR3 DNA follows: TGTGCCAGGCTACAGGGCTACACCTTC.

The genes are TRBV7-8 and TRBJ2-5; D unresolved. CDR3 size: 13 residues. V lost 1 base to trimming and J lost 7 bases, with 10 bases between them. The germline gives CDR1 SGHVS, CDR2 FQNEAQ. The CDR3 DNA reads TGTGCCAGCAGCTTAGAAGCCTTAGGGACCCAGTACTTC. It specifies CASSLEALGTQYF.

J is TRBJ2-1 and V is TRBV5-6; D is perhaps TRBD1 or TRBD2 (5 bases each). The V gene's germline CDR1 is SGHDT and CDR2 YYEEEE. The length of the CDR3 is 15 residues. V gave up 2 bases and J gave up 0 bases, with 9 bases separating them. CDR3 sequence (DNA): TGTGCCAGCAGCTTCGGGGCGCGCTCCTACAATGAGCAGTTCTTC. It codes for CASSFGARSYNEQFF.

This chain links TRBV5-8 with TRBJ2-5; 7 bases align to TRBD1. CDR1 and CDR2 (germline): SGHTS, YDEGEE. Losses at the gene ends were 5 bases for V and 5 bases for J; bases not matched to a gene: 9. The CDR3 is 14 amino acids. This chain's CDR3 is CASSPGTALETQYF. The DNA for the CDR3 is TGTGCCAGCAGTCCCGGGACAGCTTTGGAGACCCAGTACTTC. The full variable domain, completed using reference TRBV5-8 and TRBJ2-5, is EAGVTQSPTHLIKTRGQQATLRCSPISGHTSVYWYQQALGLGLQFLLWYDEGEERNRGNFPPRFSGRQFPNYSSELNVNALELEDSALYLCASSPGTALETQYFGPGTRLLVL.

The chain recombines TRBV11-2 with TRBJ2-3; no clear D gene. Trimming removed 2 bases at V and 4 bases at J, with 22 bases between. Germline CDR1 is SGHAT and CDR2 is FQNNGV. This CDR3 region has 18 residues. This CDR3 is CASSLFIGDREESDTQYF. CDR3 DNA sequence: TGTGCCAGCAGCTTATTCATTGGGGATAGGGAAGAGTCAGATACGCAGTATTTT.

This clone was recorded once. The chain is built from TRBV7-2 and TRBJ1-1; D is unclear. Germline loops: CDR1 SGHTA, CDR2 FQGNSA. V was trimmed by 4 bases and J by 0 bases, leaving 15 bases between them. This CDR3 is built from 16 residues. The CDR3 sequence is CASSSHAPGMNTEAFF. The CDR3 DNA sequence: TGTGCCAGCAGCTCCCACGCTCCAGGCATGAACACTGAAGCTTTCTTT.

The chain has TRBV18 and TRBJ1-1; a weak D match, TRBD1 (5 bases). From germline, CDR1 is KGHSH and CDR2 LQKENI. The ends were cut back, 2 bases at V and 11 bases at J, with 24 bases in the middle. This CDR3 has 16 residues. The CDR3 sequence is CASSPDAGTVRLEAFF. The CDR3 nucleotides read TGTGCCAGCTCACCAGACGCCGGGACTGTTCGGTTGGAGGCTTTCTTT.

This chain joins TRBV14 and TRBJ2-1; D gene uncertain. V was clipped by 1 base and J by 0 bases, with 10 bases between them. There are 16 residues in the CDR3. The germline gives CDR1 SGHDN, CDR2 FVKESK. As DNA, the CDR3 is TGTGCCAGCAGCCAAGGAACCCCGAGCTCCTACAATGAGCAGTTCTTC. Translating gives CASSQGTPSSYNEQFF.

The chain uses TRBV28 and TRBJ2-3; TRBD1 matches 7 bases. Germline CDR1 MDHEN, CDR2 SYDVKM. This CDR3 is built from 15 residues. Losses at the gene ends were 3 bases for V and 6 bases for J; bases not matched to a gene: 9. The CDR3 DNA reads TGTGCCAGCAGTTTCAAAACTTTGGACAGGGATACGCAGTATTTT. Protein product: CASSFKTLDRDTQYF.

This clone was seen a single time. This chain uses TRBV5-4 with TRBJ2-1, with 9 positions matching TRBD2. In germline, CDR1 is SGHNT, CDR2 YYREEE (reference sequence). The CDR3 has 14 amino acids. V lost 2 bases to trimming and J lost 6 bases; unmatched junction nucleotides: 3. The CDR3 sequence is CASSFGTSPNEQFF. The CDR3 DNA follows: TGTGCCAGCAGCTTCGGGACTAGCCCCAATGAGCAGTTCTTC. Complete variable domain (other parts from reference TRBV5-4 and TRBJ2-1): ETGVTQSPTHLIKTRGQQVTLRCSSQSGHNTVSWYQQALGQGPQFIFQYYREEENGRGNFPPRFSGLQFPNYSSELNVNALELDDSALYLCASSFGTSPNEQFFGPGTRLTVL.

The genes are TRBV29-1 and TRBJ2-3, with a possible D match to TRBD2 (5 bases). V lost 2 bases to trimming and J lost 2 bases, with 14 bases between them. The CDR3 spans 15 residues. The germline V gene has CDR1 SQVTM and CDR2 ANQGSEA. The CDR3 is CSVELTTSFTDTQYF. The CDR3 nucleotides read TGCAGCGTTGAATTAACAACTAGTTTCACAGATACGCAGTATTTT.

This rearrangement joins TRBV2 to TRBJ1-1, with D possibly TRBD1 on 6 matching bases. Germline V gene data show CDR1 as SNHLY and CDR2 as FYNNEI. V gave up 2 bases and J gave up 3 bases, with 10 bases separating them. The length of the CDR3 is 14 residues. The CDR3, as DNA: TGTGCCAGCAGTGAACCGGGGGCCGACACTGAAGCTTTCTTT. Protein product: CASSEPGADTEAFF.

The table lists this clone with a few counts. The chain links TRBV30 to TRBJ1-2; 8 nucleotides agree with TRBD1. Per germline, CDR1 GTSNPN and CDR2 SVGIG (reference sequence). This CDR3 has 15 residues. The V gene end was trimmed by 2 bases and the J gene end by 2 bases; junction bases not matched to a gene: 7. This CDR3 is CAWSRGQGSNYGYTF. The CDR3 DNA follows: TGTGCCTGGAGTCGAGGACAGGGTTCCAACTATGGCTACACCTTC.

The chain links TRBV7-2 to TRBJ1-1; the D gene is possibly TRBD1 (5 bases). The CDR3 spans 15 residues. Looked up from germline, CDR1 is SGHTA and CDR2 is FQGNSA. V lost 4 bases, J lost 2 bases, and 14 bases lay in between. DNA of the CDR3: TGTGCCAGCAGCTATTATGGGCGGGACAACACTGAAGCTTTCTTT. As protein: CASSYYGRDNTEAFF.

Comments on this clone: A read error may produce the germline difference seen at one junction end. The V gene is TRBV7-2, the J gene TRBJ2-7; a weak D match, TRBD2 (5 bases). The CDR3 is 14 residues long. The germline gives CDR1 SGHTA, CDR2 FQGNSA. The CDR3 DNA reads TGTGCCAGCAGCTTACAGCCAAACGGAGCGGTCCTCAACTTC. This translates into CASSLQPNGAVLNF.

The CDR3 is CASSRIAELGDTQYF. DNA of the CDR3: TGTGCCAGTAGTAGAATAGCGGAGCTGGGAGATACGCAGTATTTT. The chain employs TRBV19 and TRBJ2-3; maybe TRBD2 (6 bases). Trimming took 4 bases from V and 5 from J, leaving 16 bases between them. The CDR3 totals 15 residues. Germline CDR1 reads LNHDA; CDR2 reads SQIVND (reference sequence).